Listed here is a single TCR beta chain. This specimen comes from a study of blood T cell repertoires in COVID-19. Overall study: From the United States, Italy and Spain came samples of acute and convalescent COVID-19. Sample material is recorded as cDNA or gDNA derived from T cells, B-cell-depleted T cells, or PBMCs.

In the authors' methods: Quantification of nucleated cells was approximated via reference gene primer amplification. Clones were read by immunoSEQ multiplex PCR, and TCRdb kept only the in-frame ones, dropping some. For V, J and clone size, that table is used; D and trimming come from the DNA. The sample holds about 210,000 clones, 75% to 90% seen once. The CDR3 is made up of 16 amino acids. Trimming removed 0 bases from V and 4 bases from J; junction bases left unmatched: 10. Germline values: CDR1 SQVTM, CDR2 ANQGSEA. The material sequenced was peripheral blood. The TCR sequence derives from a woman aged 40 to 55 with acute or convalescent COVID-19. The genes are TRBV29-1 and TRBJ1-2, with 8 bases that match TRBD1. The CDR3: CSVEDGRGQMSYGYTF. CDR3 DNA sequence: TGCAGCGTTGAAGATGGCAGGGGGCAGATGAGCTATGGCTACACCTTC.